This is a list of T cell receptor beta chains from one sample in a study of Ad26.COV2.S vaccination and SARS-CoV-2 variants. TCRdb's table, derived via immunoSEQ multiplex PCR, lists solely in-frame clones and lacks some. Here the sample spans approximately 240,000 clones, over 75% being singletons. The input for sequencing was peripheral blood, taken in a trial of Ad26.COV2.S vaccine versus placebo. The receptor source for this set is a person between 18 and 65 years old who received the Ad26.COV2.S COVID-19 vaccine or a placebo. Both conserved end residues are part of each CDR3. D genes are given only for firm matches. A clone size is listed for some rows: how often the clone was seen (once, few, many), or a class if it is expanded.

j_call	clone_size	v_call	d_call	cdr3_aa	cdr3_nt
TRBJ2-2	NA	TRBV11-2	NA	CASSYMSGSTGELFF	TGTGCCAGCAGCTATATGAGTGGAAGTACCGGGGAGCTGTTTTTT
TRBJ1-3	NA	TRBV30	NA	CAWSARGNTIYF	TGTGCCTGGAGTGCCCGGGGAAACACCATATATTTT
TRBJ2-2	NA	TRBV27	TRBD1	CASSPTTGPGELFF	TGTGCCAGCAGTCCCACGACAGGGCCCGGGGAGCTGTTTTTT
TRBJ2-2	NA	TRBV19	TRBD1	CASSPRTGYTGELFF	TGTGCCAGTAGTCCCCGGACAGGCTACACCGGGGAGCTGTTTTTT
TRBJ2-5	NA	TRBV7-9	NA	CASSFPGQETQYF	TGTGCCAGCAGCTTTCCGGGGCAAGAGACCCAGTACTTC
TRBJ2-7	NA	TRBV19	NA	CASSTGGFEQYF	TGTGCCAGTAGCACCGGAGGTTTCGAGCAGTACTTC
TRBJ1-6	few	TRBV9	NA	CASSRGANSPLHF	TGTGCCAGCAGCCGGGGGGCGAATTCACCCCTCCACTTT
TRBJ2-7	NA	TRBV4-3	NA	CASSQEPGGEQYF	TGCGCCAGCAGCCAAGAACCAGGGGGGGAGCAGTACTTC
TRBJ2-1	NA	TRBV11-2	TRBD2	CASSLSGRAENEQFF	TGTGCCAGCAGCTTGAGCGGGAGGGCCGAGAATGAGCAGTTCTTC
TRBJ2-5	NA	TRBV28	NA	CASSDRTGTGETQYF	TGTGCCAGCAGTGATCGTACAGGGACGGGGGAGACCCAGTACTTC
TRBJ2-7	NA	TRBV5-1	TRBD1	CASSFGTGSSYEQYF	TGCGCCAGCAGCTTCGGGACAGGGAGCTCCTACGAGCAGTACTTC